This paragraph covers one T cell receptor beta chain sequence. The assay was immunoSEQ multiplex PCR, and TCRdb's table has in-frame clones only and misses some. This sample has about 330,000 clones, with 80% to 90% found just once. The sample originates from a study of blood T cell repertoires in COVID-19. The CDR3 sequence is 16 residues long. V was trimmed by 5 bases and J by 0 bases, leaving 14 bases between them. CDR1 is MNHEY, CDR2 SMNVEV, per germline (reference sequence). Resolution of symptoms, clearance, or two negative PCRs was present in recovered Cohort 3 donors. The TCR was taken from a woman aged 25 to 45 who had recovered from COVID-19. Sample: PBMCs or T cells enriched from blood (not recorded which). The chain uses TRBV27 and TRBJ1-3, with D possibly matching TRBD1 (6 bases). The CDR3 loop reads CASSNHRALSGNTIYF. CDR3 sequence (DNA): TGTGCCAGCAGTAACCACAGGGCGCTCTCTGGAAACACCATATATTTT.